Each of the 27 T cell receptor beta chains below was sequenced from the same sample in a study of CD8 T cells in ankylosing spondylitis. Study findings and constraints: What appeared characteristic of ankylosing spondylitis blood was a TCR beta motif of 7 or 8 highly homologous variants.

In TCRdb, the 5' RACE reads were re-called with MiXCR into one record per CDR3 protein. The sample includes roughly 370,000 distinct CDR3 sequences, about a fifth of them seen just once. No antigen has been assigned to these receptors. The source material was blood, either unsorted or a sorted T cell fraction (not recorded which). The receptors were sampled from a male donor with ankylosing spondylitis.

This chain connects TRBV6-2 or TRBV6-3 to TRBJ2-3; TRBD1 agrees at 7 bases. This CDR3 region has 13 residues. Trimming removed 6 bases from V and 5 bases from J; junction bases left unmatched: 5. The germline CDR1 and CDR2 sequences are MNHEY and SVGEGT. The CDR3 region has the DNA TGTGCCAGCAGAACGACAGGGCTAGATACGCAGTATTTT. It codes for CASRTTGLDTQYF.

This clonotype was counted a few times. The rearrangement uses TRBV4-2 and TRBJ2-7; 7 nucleotides align to TRBD2. The germline gives CDR1 LGHNA, CDR2 YNFKEQ. This CDR3 has 15 amino acids. V lost 0 bases and J lost 6; bases outside the gene matches: 8. In nucleotides, the CDR3 is TGTGCCAGCAGCCAAGATTTGGGCGGGAGTTCCGAGCAGTACTTC. It specifies CASSQDLGGSSEQYF.

The gene calls are TRBV10-3 and TRBJ1-1; no reliable D call. V dropped 0 bases and J dropped 0 bases, with 8 bases sitting between them. This CDR3 comprises 15 residues. The germline V gene encodes CDR1 ENHRY and CDR2 SYGVKD. DNA for the CDR3: TGTGCCATCAGTGAGTCGTCCAGGTTGAACACTGAAGCTTTCTTT. Encoded protein: CAISESSRLNTEAFF.

This clonotype appeared a few times. The chain has TRBV4-2 and TRBJ2-1, with 7 bases that match TRBD2. Germline-derived CDR1 and CDR2 are LGHNA and YNFKEQ. With 2 bases clipped from V and 9 bases from J, the junction kept 13 bases outside the gene matches. The CDR3 is 16 amino acids. CDR3 residues: CASSQNPDSGTAEQFF. In DNA, the CDR3 is TGTGCCAGCAGCCAAAACCCTGACAGCGGGACTGCTGAGCAGTTCTTC.

The sample holds a few counts of this clonotype. The CDR3 is CASSWTVTNEKLFF. CDR3 DNA: TGTGCCAGCAGCTGGACAGTTACTAATGAAAAACTGTTTTTT. This sequence joins TRBV7-8 and TRBJ1-4, with D possibly TRBD1 on 6 matching bases. Trimming pared 4 bases from V and 2 bases from J, leaving 8 bases between. Germline values: CDR1 SGHVS, CDR2 FQNEAQ. The CDR3 consists of 14 residues. Looking up the rest from reference TRBV7-8 and TRBJ1-4 gives the full variable domain: GAGVSQSPRYKVAKRGQDVALRCDPISGHVSLFWYQQALGQGPEFLTYFQNEAQLDKSGLPSDRFFAERPEGSVSTLKIQRTQQEDSAVYLCASSWTVTNEKLFFGSGTQLSVL.

The chain uses TRBV6-1 and TRBJ2-1, with D unresolved. This CDR3 comprises 13 residues. Between the trimmed V and J ends, which lost 3 bases and 10 bases, there was a span of 13 bases. CDR1 MNHNS and CDR2 SASEGT come from the germline V gene. CDR3 protein: CASSDSLQEEQFF. Here the CDR3 DNA reads TGTGCCAGCAGTGATTCCCTGCAGGAAGAGCAGTTCTTC.

This clonotype came up a few times. This chain links TRBV20-1 with TRBJ2-7, with 7 nucleotides matching TRBD2. With V trimmed by 0 bases and J by 4 bases, 12 bases remained unmatched. This CDR3 is built from 16 residues. Germline values: CDR1 DFQATT, CDR2 SNEGSKA (reference sequence). CDR3 coding DNA: TGCAGTGCTAGAGATGGGAGTATCGCGGGAGATTACGAGCAGTACTTC. Translation: CSARDGSIAGDYEQYF.

This chain joins TRBV30 and TRBJ2-2; perhaps TRBD2 as D (5 bases). The germline gives CDR1 GTSNPN, CDR2 SVGIG (reference sequence). The V gene lost 0 bases and the J gene lost 6 bases, with 8 bases spanning the gap. The CDR3 consists of 13 residues. The CDR3 is CAWSVQEAGELFF. The CDR3 DNA sequence: TGTGCCTGGAGTGTCCAGGAGGCCGGGGAGCTGTTTTTT.

The rearrangement joins TRBV6-5 to TRBJ2-5; TRBD1 aligns across 7 bases. CDR3 length: 16 residues. The V gene end was trimmed by 0 bases and the J gene end by 4 bases; junction bases not matched to a gene: 8. The germline V gene encodes CDR1 MNHEY and CDR2 SVGAGI. The CDR3 nucleotides are TGTGCCAGCAGTTACTCGTCGGCAGGGGGATCAGAGACCCAGTACTTC. It codes for CASSYSSAGGSETQYF.

V and J are TRBV7-2 and TRBJ2-2, with TRBD1 identical over 8 bases. CDR3 length: 14 residues. The V gene's germline CDR1 is SGHTA and CDR2 FQGNSA. V dropped 4 bases and J dropped 4; count of bases not matched to a gene: 2. The CDR3 sequence: CASSWTGLTGELFF. Written as DNA, the CDR3 is TGTGCCAGCAGCTGGACAGGGCTCACCGGGGAGCTGTTTTTT.

The chain links TRBV5-4 to TRBJ2-1; a weak D match, TRBD2 (6 bases). Germline V gene sequence: CDR1 SGHNT, CDR2 YYREEE (reference sequence). The ends were cut back, 5 bases at V and 0 bases at J, with 15 bases in the middle. This CDR3 contains 16 residues. The CDR3 loop reads CASRLRGASSYNEQFF. CDR3 sequence (DNA): TGTGCCAGCAGGCTTCGCGGGGCAAGCTCCTACAATGAGCAGTTCTTC.

A few counts support this clonotype. The chain is built from TRBV12-3 or TRBV12-4 and TRBJ1-6; the D is unclear. This CDR3 is 13 amino acids long. Trimming removed 7 bases at V and 8 bases at J, with 12 bases between. The CDR3 DNA is TGTGCCAGCACCCCGGGTCCTCATTCACCCCTCCACTTT. It encodes CASTPGPHSPLHF.

This clonotype was found many times. This chain joins TRBV7-2 and TRBJ2-1; 9 nucleotides agree with TRBD2. There are 17 residues in the CDR3. The junction had 6 bases not matched to a gene; V was cut back by 0 bases and J by 3 bases. Germline CDR1 SGHTA, CDR2 FQGNSA. The CDR3 reads CASSLAGLAGIYNEQFF. In DNA form, the CDR3 reads TGTGCCAGCAGCTTAGCGGGTCTAGCGGGAATCTACAATGAGCAGTTCTTC. The whole variable domain, filled in from reference TRBV7-2 and TRBJ2-1, reads GAGVSQSPSNKVTEKGKDVELRCDPISGHTALYWYRQSLGQGLEFLIYFQGNSAPDKSGLPSDRFSAERTGGSVSTLTIQRTQQEDSAVYLCASSLAGLAGIYNEQFFGPGTRLTVL.

This sequence joins TRBV5-1 and TRBJ2-5; the match to TRBD1 covers 9 bases. The germline gives CDR1 SGHRS, CDR2 YFSETQ. J lost 2 bases, V lost 4 bases, and 9 bases had no gene match. The CDR3 length is 16 residues. CDR3 sequence: CASSNYDRGEQETQYF. The CDR3 nucleotides read TGCGCCAGCAGCAACTACGACAGGGGGGAGCAAGAGACCCAGTACTTC.

The table lists this clonotype with a few counts. V usage is TRBV5-5 and J usage is TRBJ1-1; no firm D call. Trimming took off 2 bases at V and 1 base at J, with 6 bases between the two ends. CDR1 and CDR2 from the germline V gene are SGHKS and YYEKEE (reference sequence). This CDR3 has 13 amino acids. CDR3 residues: CASSFSENTEAFF. The CDR3 DNA follows: TGTGCCAGCAGCTTTTCTGAGAACACTGAAGCTTTCTTT.

The J gene is TRBJ2-1, the V gene TRBV7-2; TRBD2 matches 7 bases. V shed 1 base, J shed 8 bases, and the junction held 11 bases outside the gene matches. Looked up from germline, CDR1 is SGHTA and CDR2 is FQGNSA. This CDR3 is 16 amino acids long. The CDR3 reads CASSLVGTTEWYEQFF. CDR3 DNA sequence: TGTGCCAGCAGCTTAGTTGGGACTACTGAGTGGTATGAGCAGTTCTTC.

The V call is TRBV6-1, the J call TRBJ2-5; D is unresolved. V lost 8 bases and J 2 bases, leaving 12 bases between the germline ends. CDR3 length: 13 residues. Per germline, CDR1 MNHNS and CDR2 SASEGT. CDR3 in amino acids: CASCWTLQETQYF. The CDR3 region has the DNA TGTGCCAGCTGCTGGACCCTACAAGAGACCCAGTACTTC.

V gene TRBV20-1 combines with J gene TRBJ1-1; D possibly corresponds to TRBD1 (5 bases). The CDR3 extends over 14 amino acids. Trimming pared 7 bases from V and 1 base from J, leaving 16 bases between. Germline V gene lookup returns CDR1 DFQATT and CDR2 SNEGSKA (reference sequence). The CDR3 DNA is TGCAGTGTCCGAAGGGGACTCGGGAACACTGAAGCTTTCTTT. It specifies CSVRRGLGNTEAFF.

A few counts support this clonotype. V and J are TRBV6-4 and TRBJ1-3; D remains ambiguous. The germline V and J ends were trimmed by 0 bases and 1 base, with 13 bases remaining between them. The germline CDR1 and CDR2 sequences are MRHNA and SNTAGT. This CDR3 spans 17 amino acids. The CDR3 here is CASSDSRQARSGNTIYF. The CDR3 region has the DNA TGTGCCAGCAGTGACTCGCGGCAGGCCAGGTCTGGAAACACCATATATTTT.

This clonotype turned up a few times. The chain carries TRBV6-5 and TRBJ1-5, with D unclear. This CDR3 contains 15 residues. Deletions cut 0 bases from V and 0 bases from J, with 6 bases between. CDR1 is MNHEY, CDR2 SVGAGI, per germline. CDR3 sequence reads: CASSYSSRSNQPQHF. Here the CDR3 DNA reads TGTGCCAGCAGTTACTCTAGTCGTAGCAATCAGCCCCAGCATTTT.

This clonotype was seen many times. V and J are TRBV4-3 and TRBJ2-1, with TRBD1 matching over 8 bases. CDR1 is LGHNA and CDR2 is YSLEER in the germline V gene. The CDR3 has 15 amino acids. The V and J ends lost 4 bases and 4 bases, in that order; junction bases with no gene match: 6. The CDR3 region is CASSPERQGYNEQFF. DNA for the CDR3: TGCGCCAGCAGCCCGGAAAGACAGGGGTACAATGAGCAGTTCTTC.

The J gene is TRBJ2-7, the V gene TRBV20-1; 11 bases are shared with TRBD2. The CDR3 has 14 amino acids. The V gene end was trimmed by 5 bases and the J gene end by 6 bases; junction bases not matched to a gene: 9. The germline V gene encodes CDR1 DFQATT and CDR2 SNEGSKA (reference sequence). CDR3 DNA: TGCAGTGCTGCCAAACTAGCGGGAGTAACCGAGCAGTACTTC. Protein product: CSAAKLAGVTEQYF.

The CDR3, as DNA: TGTGCCAGCATTCCGGGGCCGAACAATGAGCAGTTCTTC. Translating gives CASIPGPNNEQFF. The chain links TRBV2 to TRBJ2-1; tentatively, D is TRBD1 or TRBD2 (5 bases each). The CDR3 runs 13 residues. The germline V gene has CDR1 SNHLY and CDR2 FYNNEI. The V gene lost 7 bases and the J gene lost 5 bases, with 12 bases spanning the gap.

As to this clonotype: A much larger clone differs by one base, so this may be a read error. J is TRBJ2-7 and V is TRBV20-1, with TRBD2 identical over 11 bases. J lost 3 bases, V lost 7 bases, and 8 bases had no gene match. There are 14 residues in the CDR3. Germline V CDR1 and CDR2: DFQATT, SNEGSKA (reference sequence). In DNA, the CDR3 is TGCAGTGTGGTCGGGACTAGCGGATTCTACGAGCAGTACTTC. This gives the protein CSVVGTSGFYEQYF.

This clonotype was found a few times. The chain has TRBV5-6 and TRBJ2-1; 12 bases are shared with TRBD2. The CDR3 runs to 17 residues. Germline CDR1 SGHDT, CDR2 YYEEEE. Unmatched junction bases numbered 7, after V lost 3 bases and J lost 3 bases. CDR3 loop: CASSSGLAGSLYNEQFF. CDR3 DNA: TGTGCCAGCAGCTCCGGACTAGCGGGATCCCTCTACAATGAGCAGTTCTTC.

Written as DNA, the CDR3 is TGTGCCAGCAGCTCGGACAGACGCACAGATACGCAGTATTTT. Translation: CASSSDRRTDTQYF. This chain connects TRBV5-4 to TRBJ2-3; D perhaps matches TRBD1 (6 bases). The V gene lost 3 bases and the J gene lost 1 base, with 9 bases spanning the gap. Per the germline V gene, CDR1 is SGHNT and CDR2 is YYREEE (reference sequence). CDR3 length equals 14 residues. Combining the CDR3 with reference TRBV5-4 and TRBJ2-3 gives the whole variable domain ETGVTQSPTHLIKTRGQQVTLRCSSQSGHNTVSWYQQALGQGPQFIFQYYREEENGRGNFPPRFSGLQFPNYSSELNVNALELDDSALYLCASSSDRRTDTQYFGPGTRLTVL.

The chain joins TRBV20-1 to TRBJ2-2; unclear D gene. The CDR3 contains 13 residues. Germline V gives CDR1 DFQATT, CDR2 SNEGSKA (reference sequence). V was pared by 0 bases and J by 4 bases, with 6 bases between. The CDR3 coding sequence is TGCAGTGCTAGAGATGCACTCACCGGGGAGCTGTTTTTT. Amino acid sequence: CSARDALTGELFF.